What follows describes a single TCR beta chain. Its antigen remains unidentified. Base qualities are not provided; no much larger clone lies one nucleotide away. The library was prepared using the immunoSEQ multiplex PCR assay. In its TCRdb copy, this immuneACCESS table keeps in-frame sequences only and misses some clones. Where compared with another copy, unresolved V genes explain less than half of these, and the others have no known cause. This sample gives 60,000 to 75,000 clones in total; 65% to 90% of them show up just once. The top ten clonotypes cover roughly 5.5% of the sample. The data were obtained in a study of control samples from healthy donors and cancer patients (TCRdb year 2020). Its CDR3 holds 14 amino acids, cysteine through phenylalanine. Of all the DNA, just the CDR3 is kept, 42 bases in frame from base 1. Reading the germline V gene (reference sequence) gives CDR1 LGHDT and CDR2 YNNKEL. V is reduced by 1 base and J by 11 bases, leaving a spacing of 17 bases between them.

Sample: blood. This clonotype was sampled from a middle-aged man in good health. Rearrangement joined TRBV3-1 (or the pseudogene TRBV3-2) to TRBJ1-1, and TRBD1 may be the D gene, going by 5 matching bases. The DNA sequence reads TGTGCCAGCAGCCAAGGGGGCGAATTGGGGGTGGCTTTCTTT. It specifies CASSQGGELGVAFF.